These 32 T cell receptor beta chains originate from one sample sequenced in a study of PD-L1 blockade in urothelial cancer. Stated time point: peripheral blood 6 weeks after treatment start. TCRdb keeps only in-frame clones here, not all; method: immunoSEQ multiplex PCR. Of about 76,000 clones listed, around 90% are singletons. The source was PBMCs, collected around atezolizumab (anti-PD-L1) treatment. The receptors here all came from a woman older than 75 with urothelial cancer.

The chain joins TRBV11-2 to TRBJ1-1; D gene unclear. CDR3 size: 15 residues. Trimming left V 1 base short and J 2 bases short, with 11 bases between. Germline CDR1 SGHAT, CDR2 FQNNGV. In nucleotides, the CDR3 is TGTGCCAGCAGCTTAGCCGGGAGAAGTAACACTGAAGCTTTCTTT. Translated: CASSLAGRSNTEAFF. The complete variable domain, with remaining parts taken from reference TRBV11-2 and TRBJ1-1, reads EAGVAQSPRYKIIEKRQSVAFWCNPISGHATLYWYQQILGQGPKLLIQFQNNGVVDDSQLPKDRFSAERLKGVDSTLKIQPAKLEDSAVYLCASSLAGRSNTEAFFGQGTRLTVV.

This clone was seen once. The V gene is TRBV30, the J gene TRBJ1-4, with 8 bases matching TRBD1. The V segment lost 8 bases and the J segment 4 bases; nucleotides outside the gene matches: 12. Germline V gene sequence: CDR1 GTSNPN, CDR2 SVGIG (reference sequence). This CDR3 has 15 residues. CDR3 amino acids: CAAWSGTGVNEKLFF. The CDR3 DNA reads TGTGCCGCCTGGAGTGGGACAGGAGTTAATGAAAAACTGTTTTTT.

The CDR3 is CASSLAITGYNEQFF. The DNA of the CDR3 is TGCGCCAGCAGCTTGGCAATCACAGGGTACAATGAGCAGTTCTTC. This chain connects TRBV5-1 to TRBJ2-1; perhaps TRBD1 as D (6 bases). The V and J ends lost 0 bases and 4 bases respectively, with 11 bases between them. CDR3 size: 15 residues. Per the germline V gene, CDR1 is SGHRS and CDR2 is YFSETQ. Complete variable domain (other parts from reference TRBV5-1 and TRBJ2-1): KAGVTQTPRYLIKTRGQQVTLSCSPISGHRSVSWYQQTPGQGLQFLFEYFSETQRNKGNFPGRFSGRQFSNSRSEMNVSTLELGDSALYLCASSLAITGYNEQFFGPGTRLTVL.

This clone was recorded a few times. The rearrangement joins TRBV2 to TRBJ1-1; D is unclear. V was pared by 5 bases and J by 0 bases, with 13 bases between. The CDR3 extends over 15 amino acids. Per the germline V gene, CDR1 is SNHLY and CDR2 is FYNNEI. The CDR3 sequence is CASSQQTVMNTEAFF. CDR3 in DNA: TGTGCCAGCAGTCAACAGACGGTAATGAACACTGAAGCTTTCTTT.

This sequence joins TRBV29-1 and TRBJ1-2; the D gene is possibly TRBD1 (6 bases). CDR3 length equals 12 residues. V was cut by 6 bases and J by 7 bases, with 15 bases left in between. Germline loops: CDR1 SQVTM, CDR2 ANQGSEA. CDR3: CSVVQGTAGYTF. The CDR3 coding sequence is TGCAGCGTCGTACAGGGAACGGCTGGCTACACCTTC.

The CDR3 loop is CASSPPQGRGEKLFF. In DNA, the CDR3 is TGTGCCAGCAGTCCCCCTCAGGGTCGTGGCGAAAAACTGTTTTTT. The chain links TRBV28 to TRBJ1-4, with D perhaps matching TRBD1 (5 bases). V dropped 5 bases and J dropped 8 bases, with 18 bases sitting between them. The germline V gene has CDR1 MDHEN and CDR2 SYDVKM. The CDR3 spans 15 residues.

The rearrangement joins TRBV10-2 to TRBJ1-2; D may be TRBD1 (6 bases). Germline lookup yields CDR1 WSHSY and CDR2 SAAADI. The CDR3 loop spans 14 amino acids. Trimming took 3 bases from V and 4 from J, leaving 12 bases between them. DNA for the CDR3: TGCGCCAGCAGTGATAAGGACAGATTCTATGGCTACACCTTC. Translated: CASSDKDRFYGYTF.

This clone has only a few counts. The chain has TRBV18 and TRBJ2-7, with 7 bases identical to TRBD1. CDR3 length: 14 residues. Germline CDR1 and CDR2: KGHSH and LQKENI. Trimming took 5 bases from V and 6 from J; bases not matched to a gene: 10. The CDR3 DNA sequence: TGTGCCAGCTCAAAGGGCGACAGGGCAGTCGAGCAGTACTTC. This sequence encodes CASSKGDRAVEQYF.

This rearrangement joins TRBV5-8 to TRBJ1-5; D uncertain. This CDR3 spans 13 amino acids. V shed 4 bases and J shed 6 bases, with 11 bases lying between them. Germline assignment: CDR1 SGHTS and CDR2 YDEGEE. CDR3: CASSGGSGQPQHF. CDR3 sequence (DNA): TGTGCCAGCAGCGGAGGAAGCGGTCAGCCCCAGCATTTT. Together with reference TRBV5-8 and TRBJ1-5, the CDR3 gives the full variable domain: EAGVTQSPTHLIKTRGQQATLRCSPISGHTSVYWYQQALGLGLQFLLWYDEGEERNRGNFPPRFSGRQFPNYSSELNVNALELEDSALYLCASSGGSGQPQHFGDGTRLSIL.

This clone appeared a single time. This rearrangement joins TRBV13 to TRBJ2-7; TRBD1 aligns across 8 bases. Germline CDR1 and CDR2: PRHDT and FYEKMQ (reference sequence). The CDR3 extends over 16 amino acids. Unmatched junction bases numbered 7, after V lost 2 bases and J lost 1 base. The CDR3 DNA follows: TGTGCCAGCAGCTTATCTGGGGACAGGATATCCTACGAGCAGTACTTC. Amino acid sequence: CASSLSGDRISYEQYF.

V is TRBV18 and J is TRBJ1-4, with D unclear. The CDR3 has 11 residues. The V end was cut by 6 bases, the J end by 4 bases, with 3 bases between. Per the germline V gene, CDR1 is KGHSH and CDR2 is LQKENI. This CDR3 reads CASSLNEKLFF. The CDR3 bases are TGTGCCAGCTCTCTTAATGAAAAACTGTTTTTT.

The CDR3: CASSTGAGGYTF. For the CDR3, the DNA is TGTGCCAGTAGCACAGGGGCTGGTGGCTACACCTTC. The chain combines TRBV19 with TRBJ1-2; TRBD1 aligns across 7 bases. This CDR3 spans 12 amino acids. The germline gives CDR1 LNHDA, CDR2 SQIVND (reference sequence). Trimming removed 6 bases from V and 7 bases from J; junction bases left unmatched: 5.

The V and J genes are TRBV6-5 and TRBJ2-7; 7 bases agree with TRBD1. CDR1 and CDR2 (germline): MNHEY, SVGAGI. The V gene end was trimmed by 7 bases and the J gene end by 6 bases; junction bases not matched to a gene: 9. This CDR3 is 13 amino acids long. The CDR3 nucleotides read TGTGCCAGCAAAATTAAGGGGGCGGGCGAGCAGTACTTC. Translation gives CASKIKGAGEQYF.

This clone was recorded once. This chain uses TRBV11-2 with TRBJ2-5; maybe TRBD1 (6 bases). Between the trimmed V and J ends, which lost 3 bases and 5 bases, there was a span of 16 bases. This CDR3 is built from 15 residues. Per germline, CDR1 SGHAT and CDR2 FQNNGV. CDR3 sequence: CASSLRWGQEETQYF. CDR3 DNA: TGTGCCAGCAGCTTGAGGTGGGGGCAGGAGGAGACCCAGTACTTC.

The V call is TRBV5-4, the J call TRBJ1-2; TRBD1 agrees at 7 bases. Germline V gives CDR1 SGHNT, CDR2 YYREEE (reference sequence). V lost 3 bases to trimming and J lost 5 bases; unmatched junction nucleotides: 4. This CDR3 is built from 13 residues. CDR3 amino acids: CASSSGQAYGYTF. CDR3 bases: TGTGCCAGCAGCTCAGGACAGGCGTATGGCTACACCTTC. The complete variable domain, with remaining parts taken from reference TRBV5-4 and TRBJ1-2, reads ETGVTQSPTHLIKTRGQQVTLRCSSQSGHNTVSWYQQALGQGPQFIFQYYREEENGRGNFPPRFSGLQFPNYSSELNVNALELDDSALYLCASSSGQAYGYTFGSGTRLTVV.

The rearrangement links TRBV6-4 to TRBJ2-7, with 8 bases lining up with TRBD1. The germline V gene has CDR1 MRHNA and CDR2 SNTAGT. Trimming took 3 bases from V and 3 from J; bases not matched to a gene: 4. This CDR3 spans 14 amino acids. The CDR3 protein is CASSEGTGNYEQYF. CDR3 bases: TGTGCCAGCAGTGAAGGGACAGGAAACTACGAGCAGTACTTC.

V is TRBV15 and J is TRBJ2-5, with a possible D match to TRBD1 (6 bases). The V end was cut by 1 base, the J end by 4 bases, with 13 bases between. This CDR3 is built from 15 residues. Germline V lookup: CDR1 LNHNV, CDR2 YYDKDF (reference sequence). CDR3 region: CATSRGEQGTETQYF. The DNA of the CDR3 is TGTGCCACCAGCAGAGGGGAACAGGGAACAGAGACCCAGTACTTC.

The V gene is TRBV7-9, the J gene TRBJ2-1; the match to TRBD1 covers 12 bases. The CDR3 is 15 residues long. Germline-derived CDR1 and CDR2 are SEHNR and FQNEAQ (reference sequence). Trimming took 1 base from V and 7 from J; bases not matched to a gene: 2. CDR3 nucleotides: TGTGCCAGCAGCTTAGGGGGACAGGGGGCGAATGAGCAGTTCTTC. Its translation is CASSLGGQGANEQFF.

V and J are TRBV5-1 and TRBJ2-2; 8 bases line up with TRBD1. Germline CDR1 and CDR2: SGHRS and YFSETQ. This CDR3 comprises 17 residues. V gave up 6 bases and J gave up 7 bases; unmatched junction bases: 17. The CDR3 DNA follows: TGCGCCAGCACCCCTGGGACAGGCCCCTTGCGGGGCGGGGAGCTGTTTTTT. Amino acid sequence: CASTPGTGPLRGGELFF.

In this sample, this clone turned up a few times. The chain links TRBV6-6 to TRBJ1-1; no reliable D call. Trimming took 5 bases from V and 5 from J, leaving 18 bases between them. This CDR3 comprises 15 residues. In germline, CDR1 is MNHNY, CDR2 SVGAGI (reference sequence). DNA of the CDR3: TGTGCCAGCAGTGTAGGACCGGGAGCAAGGACTGAAGCTTTCTTT. This translates into CASSVGPGARTEAFF.

This rearrangement joins TRBV27 to TRBJ2-7, with a possible D match to TRBD1 (5 bases). Trimming cost V 4 bases and J 9 bases, with 16 bases left between them. The CDR3 covers 13 residues. Germline values: CDR1 MNHEY, CDR2 SMNVEV (reference sequence). The CDR3 DNA is TGTGCCAGCAGTTCCGCCCCCAGGGTAGGGCAGTACTTC. The encoded protein is CASSSAPRVGQYF.

This chain links TRBV29-1 with TRBJ2-2; 8 nucleotides match TRBD2. With 6 bases clipped from V and 4 bases from J, the junction kept 7 bases outside the gene matches. The germline gives CDR1 SQVTM, CDR2 ANQGSEA. The CDR3 covers 14 residues. The CDR3: CSVGLGGSTGELFF. DNA for the CDR3: TGCAGCGTGGGACTAGGAGGGAGCACCGGGGAGCTGTTTTTT.

J is TRBJ1-1 and V is TRBV28; 7 positions match TRBD1. The CDR3 is 15 amino acids. Germline CDR1 MDHEN, CDR2 SYDVKM. Trimming at V came to 6 bases and at J to 1 base, leaving 8 bases not matched to a gene. The CDR3 region is CASRTATGTNTEAFF. The CDR3 DNA follows: TGTGCCAGCAGGACGGCGACAGGGACGAACACTGAAGCTTTCTTT.

The V call is TRBV30, the J call TRBJ1-1; 9 bases are a match to TRBD1. The length of the CDR3 is 15 residues. The germline V gene encodes CDR1 GTSNPN and CDR2 SVGIG (reference sequence). Trimming cost V 8 bases and J 0 bases; bases outside gene matches: 10. CDR3 DNA: TGTGCCGGACACAGGGGGCCGCAACTGAACACTGAAGCTTTCTTT. Protein: CAGHRGPQLNTEAFF.

The chain uses TRBV5-8 and TRBJ2-3; TRBD1 might be the D (6 bases). The V and J ends lost 0 bases and 3 bases respectively, with 20 bases between them. The CDR3 is 18 amino acids. Germline assignment: CDR1 SGHTS and CDR2 YDEGEE. Written as DNA, the CDR3 is TGTGCCAGCAGCTTGGTTCTCTCACAGGGTCCTTCGACAGATACGCAGTATTTT. Translated, it gives CASSLVLSQGPSTDTQYF.

This clone was picked up a small number of times. The chain is built from TRBV7-9 and TRBJ2-7; D gene unclear. This CDR3 contains 12 residues. Germline loops: CDR1 SEHNR, CDR2 FQNEAQ (reference sequence). The ends were cut back, 5 bases at V and 4 bases at J, with 9 bases in the middle. As DNA, the CDR3 is TGTGCCAGCAGCGTTAGTTCGTACGAGCAGTACTTC. It yields the protein CASSVSSYEQYF.

This clone was observed a single time. The chain is built from TRBV15 and TRBJ1-5; D uncertain. The CDR3 contains 15 residues. Trimming pared 0 bases from V and 2 bases from J, leaving 8 bases between. Per germline, CDR1 LNHNV and CDR2 YYDKDF (reference sequence). In DNA form, the CDR3 reads TGTGCCACCAGCAGAGATCGATCGGGCAATCAGCCCCAGCATTTT. This gives the protein CATSRDRSGNQPQHF.

The chain combines TRBV9 with TRBJ1-2, with 10 bases fitting TRBD1. Per the germline V gene, CDR1 is SGDLS and CDR2 is YYNGEE. The CDR3 runs to 15 residues. The ends lost 0 bases at V and 7 bases at J; junction bases unmatched: 6. CDR3 loop: CASSVADGQGGGYTF. CDR3 DNA: TGTGCCAGCAGCGTAGCTGACGGACAGGGGGGTGGCTACACCTTC.

The V gene is TRBV28, the J gene TRBJ2-3; 8 nucleotides line up with TRBD1. This CDR3 is 18 amino acids long. The germline gives CDR1 MDHEN, CDR2 SYDVKM. V gave up 2 bases and J gave up 3 bases; unmatched junction bases: 13. CDR3 amino acids: CASSLPLGQGRGTDTQYF. Written as DNA, the CDR3 is TGTGCCAGCAGTTTACCCCTCGGACAGGGACGGGGGACAGATACGCAGTATTTT.

This rearrangement joins TRBV5-1 to TRBJ2-1; 10 bases line up with TRBD2. CDR1 is SGHRS and CDR2 is YFSETQ in the germline V gene. The V segment lost 3 bases and the J segment 4 bases; nucleotides outside the gene matches: 13. This CDR3 comprises 18 residues. The CDR3 protein is CASSSGAGGPLIYNEQFF. The CDR3 nucleotides read TGCGCCAGCAGCTCCGGAGCGGGAGGGCCGCTAATTTACAATGAGCAGTTCTTC.

The chain joins TRBV9 to TRBJ2-2; 9 positions agree with TRBD2. Germline assignment: CDR1 SGDLS and CDR2 YYNGEE. V lost 5 bases to trimming and J lost 6 bases; unmatched junction nucleotides: 11. The CDR3 sequence is 16 residues long. CDR3 residues: CASRAGGTELSGELFF. The CDR3 DNA reads TGTGCCAGCAGAGCGGGAGGCACGGAACTCTCCGGGGAGCTGTTTTTT.

Worth noting for this clone: Mismatch with germline at one junction end may stem from a read error. The chain employs TRBV18 and TRBJ2-2; perhaps TRBD1 as D (6 bases). The V gene's germline CDR1 is KGHSH and CDR2 LQKENI. This CDR3 contains 15 residues. The CDR3 coding sequence is TGTGCCAGCTCACCGTCAAGGGGGAACCCCGGGGAGCTGTTTTTT. Its protein product is CASSPSRGNPGELFF.